This T cell receptor (beta chain) was profiled in a study of beta chain features in type 1 diabetes. Isolation of CD4+ naive, central memory, regulatory and stem cell-like memory cells was achieved by sorting via CD45RO/CCR7/CD25/CD127/CD95/CD27. In regard to this clone: No antigen is known for it.

General study findings and limits: Shorter templates might be favored by PCR, and equally so in patients and in controls.

Expressed TCRB transcripts got sequenced, as all isolated RNA was reverse transcribed. Sequenced by immunoSEQ multiplex PCR; TCRdb stores in-frame clones only, minus some. The sample lists around 400,000 clones; around an eighth were seen once. J was trimmed by 6 bases and V by 7 bases; bases with no gene match: 11. CDR1 and CDR2 (germline): SQVTM, ANQGSEA. The CDR3 has 15 amino acids. Input material: naive CD4+ T cells from blood. The sequence was collected from a man between 18 and 35 years old in good health. The rearrangement uses TRBV29-1 and TRBJ2-1, with 11 nucleotides matching TRBD2. CDR3 coding DNA: TGCAGCGCCACCATCGTAGCGGGGGGGGGCAATGAGCAGTTCTTC. It translates to CSATIVAGGGNEQFF.